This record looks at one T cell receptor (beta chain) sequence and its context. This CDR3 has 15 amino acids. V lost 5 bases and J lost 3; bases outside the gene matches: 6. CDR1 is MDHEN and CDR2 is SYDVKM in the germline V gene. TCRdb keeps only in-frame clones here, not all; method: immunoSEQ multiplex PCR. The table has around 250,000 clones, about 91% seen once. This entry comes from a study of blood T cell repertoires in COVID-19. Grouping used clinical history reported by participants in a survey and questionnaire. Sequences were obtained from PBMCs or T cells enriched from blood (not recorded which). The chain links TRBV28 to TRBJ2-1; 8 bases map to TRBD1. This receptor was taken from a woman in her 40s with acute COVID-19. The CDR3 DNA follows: TGTGCCAGCAGTCCCGGACAGGGTAACTACAATGAGCAGTTCTTC. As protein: CASSPGQGNYNEQFF. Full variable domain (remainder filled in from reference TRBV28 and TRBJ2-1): DVKVTQSSRYLVKRTGEKVFLECVQDMDHENMFWYRQDPGLGLRLIYFSYDVKMKEKGDIPEGYSVSREKKERFSLILESASTNQTSMYLCASSPGQGNYNEQFFGPGTRLTVL.